Shown below are 10 T cell receptor beta chains from a single sample sequenced in a study of shared clonotypes between healthy human individuals. The table came from immunoSEQ multiplex PCR; TCRdb's copy has only in-frame clones and leaves some out. This repertoire shows some 630,000 clones, about two thirds found once; its top ten account for 1.5% to 2%. Sequenced material: memory CD4+ T cells sorted from blood. Subset described: CD45RA-negative fraction. These receptors were obtained from a young woman in good health.

The CDR3 protein is CARSVSGREAYEQYF. Written as DNA, the CDR3 is TGTGCCAGAAGCGTAAGCGGGAGGGAGGCCTACGAGCAGTACTTC. The J gene is TRBJ2-7, the V gene TRBV5-3; 10 bases are shared with TRBD2. TRBV5-3 is an ORF for which the function is uncertain. This CDR3 is built from 15 residues. The junction had 6 bases not matched to a gene; V was cut back by 4 bases and J by 2 bases.

With respect to this clone: Other DNA sequences in the sample encode the same CDR3. The V gene is TRBV14, the J gene TRBJ1-1; D might be TRBD1 (6 bases). Germline assignment: CDR1 SGHDN and CDR2 FVKESK. Trimming cost V 5 bases and J 4 bases, with 14 bases left between them. The CDR3 sequence is 14 residues long. Written as DNA, the CDR3 is TGTGCCAGCAGCTTAACAGGGCGGGGCACTGAAGCTTTCTTT. The encoded protein is CASSLTGRGTEAFF.

The genes are TRBV5-1 and TRBJ1-2, with 10 bases identical to TRBD1. J was trimmed by 8 bases and V by 6 bases; bases with no gene match: 10. Germline CDR1 reads SGHRS; CDR2 reads YFSETQ. The CDR3 extends over 14 amino acids. The CDR3 DNA sequence: TGCGCCAGCAAACCCGGGACAGGGGACATGGGCTACACCTTC. Its protein product is CASKPGTGDMGYTF.

This rearrangement joins TRBV7-9 to TRBJ2-5; D gene unclear. CDR3 length equals 15 residues. Per germline, CDR1 SEHNR and CDR2 FQNEAQ (reference sequence). V was cut by 0 bases and J by 2 bases, with 10 bases left in between. The CDR3 DNA reads as TGTGCCAGCAGCTTAGCGTTGGCAGAGCAAGAGACCCAGTACTTC. Translation: CASSLALAEQETQYF.

CDR3 region: CASSLSGVDTQYF. Written as DNA, the CDR3 is TGTGCCAGCAGCTTAAGCGGAGTAGATACGCAGTATTTT. This chain connects TRBV11-2 to TRBJ2-3, with D perhaps matching TRBD2 (5 bases). V lost 2 bases, J lost 5 bases, and 8 bases lay in between. Germline loops: CDR1 SGHAT, CDR2 FQNNGV. The CDR3 has 13 residues.

The chain is built from TRBV19 and TRBJ2-1, with TRBD2 matching over 8 bases. The V segment lost 6 bases and the J segment 8 bases; nucleotides outside the gene matches: 12. CDR3 size: 15 residues. Per the germline V gene, CDR1 is LNHDA and CDR2 is SQIVND (reference sequence). DNA of the CDR3: TGTGCCAGTAGAGTGAGCGGGAGTATTAGCGATGAGCAGTTCTTC. The encoded protein is CASRVSGSISDEQFF. Together with reference TRBV19 and TRBJ2-1, the CDR3 gives the full variable domain: DGGITQSPKYLFRKEGQNVTLSCEQNLNHDAMYWYRQDPGQGLRLIYYSQIVNDFQKGDIAEGYSVSREKKESFPLTVTSAQKNPTAFYLCASRVSGSISDEQFFGPGTRLTVL.

V and J are TRBV5-4 and TRBJ2-2; 11 positions match TRBD2. The V segment lost 3 bases and the J segment 2 bases; nucleotides outside the gene matches: 3. Per the germline V gene, CDR1 is SGHNT and CDR2 is YYREEE (reference sequence). The CDR3 runs to 16 residues. This CDR3 reads CASSSGLAGNTGELFF. The CDR3 nucleotides read TGTGCCAGCAGCTCCGGACTAGCGGGCAACACCGGGGAGCTGTTTTTT.

Only a few counts were recorded for this clone. CDR3 in amino acids: CASSEAGTGSDEQFF. In DNA form, the CDR3 reads TGTGCCAGCAGTGAAGCGGGAACAGGGAGTGATGAGCAGTTCTTC. This chain joins TRBV2 and TRBJ2-1; the D gene is possibly TRBD1 (6 bases). Deletions cut 0 bases from V and 8 bases from J, with 14 bases between. The CDR3 extends over 15 amino acids. The V gene's germline CDR1 is SNHLY and CDR2 FYNNEI.

This clone was seen many times. The sample contains more than one DNA sequence encoding this CDR3. This sequence joins TRBV18 and TRBJ1-1; tentative D call: TRBD1 (6 bases). The length of the CDR3 is 14 residues. Between the trimmed V and J ends, which lost 3 bases and 2 bases, there was a span of 10 bases. Germline V CDR1 and CDR2: KGHSH, LQKENI. CDR3 region: CASSPQGSNTEAFF. CDR3 coding DNA: TGTGCCAGCTCACCCCAGGGGAGCAACACTGAAGCTTTCTTT.

The genes are TRBV5-6 and TRBJ2-1; tentative D call: TRBD2 (7 bases). Germline V lookup: CDR1 SGHDT, CDR2 YYEEEE. This CDR3 spans 15 amino acids. V lost 0 bases and J lost 3, with 10 bases in between. The CDR3 protein is CASSLGRGRYNEQFF. The CDR3 DNA reads TGTGCCAGCAGCTTGGGGCGGGGGCGCTACAATGAGCAGTTCTTC. Full variable domain (remainder filled in from reference TRBV5-6 and TRBJ2-1): DAGVTQSPTHLIKTRGQQVTLRCSPKSGHDTVSWYQQALGQGPQFIFQYYEEEERQRGNFPDRFSGHQFPNYSSELNVNALLLGDSALYLCASSLGRGRYNEQFFGPGTRLTVL.